This is a list of T cell receptor beta chains from one sample in a study of cytomegalovirus exposure and HLA in healthy donors. The assay was immunoSEQ multiplex PCR, and TCRdb's table has in-frame clones only and misses some. Recorded for this sample: more than 50,000 clones. The source material was PBMCs. The receptors were gathered from a man younger than 30 in good health and CMV-seropositive. The CDR3 runs from the conserved cysteine through the conserved F or W. D genes are given only for firm matches. Expanded clones are given a class, and other clones once, few, many or no size at all.

abundance | j_gene | d_gene | v_gene | CDR3nt | CDR3aa
NA | TRBJ2-6 | NA | TRBV7-9 | TGTGCCAGCAACTCAGGGAGGTTAGGCCTATCCGGGGCCAACGTCCTGACTTTC | CASNSGRLGLSGANVLTF
NA | TRBJ1-5 | TRBD1 | TRBV19 | TGTGCCAGTAGCCCCACAGGGGGCAATCAGCCCCAGCATTTT | CASSPTGGNQPQHF
NA | TRBJ1-2 | TRBD1 | TRBV7-3 | TGTGCCAGCAGCTTAGGGACAGATTATGGCTACACCTTC | CASSLGTDYGYTF
NA | TRBJ2-7 | TRBD2 | TRBV5-4 | TGTGCCAGCAGCCTACTTGTAGGACTAGCGTACGAGCAGTACTTC | CASSLLVGLAYEQYF
NA | TRBJ1-1 | TRBD1 | TRBV7-9 | TGTGCCAGCAGACCAGGGGGCCGAAACACTGAAGCTTTCTTT | CASRPGGRNTEAFF
NA | TRBJ2-3 | NA | TRBV6-4 | TGTGCCAGCAGTGACTCCCCTAGCGCCACAGATACGCAGTATTTT | CASSDSPSATDTQYF
NA | TRBJ1-6 | TRBD1 | TRBV30 | TGTGCCTGTGACCGACAGGGAAATAGCTCACCCCTCCACTTT | CACDRQGNSSPLHF
NA | TRBJ2-7 | TRBD2 | TRBV19 | TGTGCCAGTAGTATAGACGCTAGCGGTTTTCCCTACGAGCAGTACTTC | CASSIDASGFPYEQYF
NA | TRBJ2-2 | TRBD2 | TRBV7-9 | TGTGCCAGCAGCTCCCTAGGCGGGAGGGCCCAAACCGGGGAGCTGTTTTTT | CASSSLGGRAQTGELFF
NA | TRBJ2-7 | NA | TRBV27 | TGTGCCAGCAGTTTAAGGACGGGAGCCTACGAGCAGTACTTC | CASSLRTGAYEQYF
NA | TRBJ2-7 | TRBD2 | TRBV5-1 | TGCGCCAGCAGTAGGACTAGCGGAGCGCCCTACGAGCAGTACTTC | CASSRTSGAPYEQYF
NA | TRBJ2-2 | NA | TRBV28 | TGTGCCAGCAGTTTACCCCTGGACACGAACACCGGGGAGCTGTTTTTT | CASSLPLDTNTGELFF
NA | TRBJ2-7 | TRBD2 | TRBV6-5 | TGTGCCAGCAGTCCCCCCCCGGCGGGAGCCGAGCAGTACTTC | CASSPPPAGAEQYF
NA | TRBJ1-5 | NA | TRBV19 | TGTGCCAGTAGTAGGACCCAGGGGCGGGATCAGCCCCAGCATTTT | CASSRTQGRDQPQHF
NA | TRBJ1-1 | NA | TRBV18 | TGTGCCAGCTCACCAGAGCAGGGCGGGATCACTGAAGCTTTCTTT | CASSPEQGGITEAFF
NA | TRBJ2-7 | NA | TRBV18 | TGTGCCAGCTCACCACGTAACGACAAGACCTACGAGCAGTACTTC | CASSPRNDKTYEQYF
NA | TRBJ2-5 | NA | TRBV7-6 | TGTGCCAGCAGCTTAGAGGTAGAGGGGACCCAGTACTTC | CASSLEVEGTQYF
NA | TRBJ1-5 | NA | TRBV5-1 | TGCGCCAGCAGCTTGTGGACAGCCGTCAAATGTTATAGCAATCAGCCCCAGCATTTT | CASSLWTAVKCYSNQPQHF
NA | TRBJ2-7 | TRBD1 | TRBV29-1 | TGCAGCGTCGGACAGGAAAGCTACGAGCAGTACTTC | CSVGQESYEQYF
NA | TRBJ2-5 | NA | TRBV5-1 | TGCGCCAGCAGCTTCGGGCAGGGCCAAGAGACCCAGTACTTC | CASSFGQGQETQYF
NA | TRBJ2-3 | TRBD1 | TRBV27 | TGTGCCAGTCAGGGTATGACAGGGTCAGATACGCAGTATTTT | CASQGMTGSDTQYF
NA | TRBJ2-1 | NA | TRBV5-6 | TGTGCCAGCAGCTTGTTGGGGCTTTCTTACAATGAGCAGTTCTTC | CASSLLGLSYNEQFF
NA | TRBJ1-2 | NA | TRBV2 | TGTGCCAGCAGTGGCCAGGGGAACTATGGCTACACCTTC | CASSGQGNYGYTF
NA | TRBJ1-2 | NA | TRBV19 | TGTGCCAGTAGTATGAGGGACTATGGCTACACCTTC | CASSMRDYGYTF
NA | TRBJ2-3 | NA | TRBV6-1 | TGTGCCAGCAATAGGGCGGGGTCAGATACGCAGTATTTT | CASNRAGSDTQYF
NA | TRBJ2-7 | NA | TRBV6-6 | TGTGCCAGCAGTCTGACAGCCTACGAGCAGTACTTC | CASSLTAYEQYF
NA | TRBJ2-5 | TRBD2 | TRBV19 | TGTGCCAGTAGTTCCGGGGGGAATATGGAGACCCAGTACTTC | CASSSGGNMETQYF
NA | TRBJ1-2 | NA | TRBV6-6 | TGTGCCAGCAGTTACGAGGGAAGCTATGGCTACACCTTC | CASSYEGSYGYTF
NA | TRBJ1-1 | NA | TRBV7-6 | TGTGCCAGCAGCTTAGGCAGGGTCCCTAACACTGAAGCTTTCTTT | CASSLGRVPNTEAFF
NA | TRBJ2-3 | NA | TRBV5-1 | TGCGCCAGCAGCTTGGCCAGGGCACCGAGCACAGATACGCAGTATTTT | CASSLARAPSTDTQYF
NA | TRBJ2-6 | NA | TRBV7-3 | TGTGCCAGCAGCCTCCTCTCCTCTGGGGCCAACGTCCTGACTTTC | CASSLLSSGANVLTF
NA | TRBJ2-7 | TRBD2 | TRBV19 | TGTGCCAGCACCGGGACTAGCGGGATAGGCGAGCAGTACTTC | CASTGTSGIGEQYF
NA | TRBJ2-7 | TRBD1 | TRBV9 | TGTGCCAGCAGCGTAAGTCCCCTCCAACAGGGGAGTGGAGAGCAGTACTTC | CASSVSPLQQGSGEQYF
NA | TRBJ1-1 | NA | TRBV15 | TGTGCCACCAGCAGAGAATTTAGTTTTAGTGAAGCTTTCTTT | CATSREFSFSEAFF
NA | TRBJ1-2 | TRBD1 | TRBV5-4 | TGTGCCAGCAGCTCCCGGGACAGCTTCATTTACTATGGCTACACCTTC | CASSSRDSFIYYGYTF
NA | TRBJ2-7 | NA | TRBV2 | TGTGCCAGCACCCTTGGGGGGGGCACCAGGGAAGGCGAGCAGTACTTC | CASTLGGGTREGEQYF
NA | TRBJ1-4 | NA | TRBV2 | TGTGCCAGCACTCGGGGGGGTTTGGAGAATGAAAAACTGTTTTTT | CASTRGGLENEKLFF
NA | TRBJ1-4 | NA | TRBV7-6 | TGTGCCAGCAGCGACCCCAGGGGCCGTAATGAAAAACTGTTTTTT | CASSDPRGRNEKLFF
NA | TRBJ2-1 | NA | TRBV2 | TGTGCCAGCAGTGAAGGAACGGGGGCCTACAATGAGCAGTTCTTC | CASSEGTGAYNEQFF
medium-sized | TRBJ2-7 | TRBD1 | TRBV7-2 | TGTGCCAGCAGCCCACAGGGGAGCTCCTACGAGCAGTACTTC | CASSPQGSSYEQYF
NA | TRBJ2-2 | NA | TRBV7-3 | TGTGCCAGCAGCTTAAGAAGCGGATTCACCGGGGAGCTGTTTTTT | CASSLRSGFTGELFF
NA | TRBJ2-7 | TRBD2 | TRBV5-1 | TGCGCCAGCAGCTTGGATTTAGCGGGAGTGTACGAGCAGTACTTC | CASSLDLAGVYEQYF
NA | TRBJ1-6 | NA | TRBV7-8 | TGTGCCAGCAGCTTAGGGGGGCGAACCCTCCACTTT | CASSLGGRTLHF
NA | TRBJ1-4 | TRBD1 | TRBV28 | TGTGCCAGCAGTTTAGACAGGGCCGGTGAAAAACTGTTTTTT | CASSLDRAGEKLFF
NA | TRBJ2-7 | TRBD2 | TRBV5-1 | TGCGCCAGCAGCTTATCGACTAGCGGGAGTTCCGAGCAGTACTTC | CASSLSTSGSSEQYF
NA | TRBJ2-5 | NA | TRBV6-5 | TGTGCCAGCTCTCGCAGAACGAAAGAGACCCAGTACTTC | CASSRRTKETQYF
NA | TRBJ1-2 | TRBD1 | TRBV16 | TGTGCCAGCAGCCCCGGACAGGCCCCTAACTATGGCTACACCTTC | CASSPGQAPNYGYTF
NA | TRBJ2-5 | NA | TRBV6-1 | TGTGCCAGCAGTGAGAGACAGAACCAAGAGACCCAGTACTTC | CASSERQNQETQYF
NA | TRBJ1-1 | TRBD1 | TRBV5-1 | TGCGCCAGCAGCTCACAGGGGGCAACTGAAGCTTTCTTT | CASSSQGATEAFF
NA | TRBJ2-7 | NA | TRBV6-1 | TGTGCCAGCACAGTTTTTTCCTACGAGCAGTACTTC | CASTVFSYEQYF
NA | TRBJ1-3 | TRBD1 | TRBV2 | TGTGCCAGCACCTCAGGACAGGGGAGCATTTTAATGGGAAACACCATATATTTT | CASTSGQGSILMGNTIYF
NA | TRBJ2-2 | NA | TRBV2 | TGTGCCAGCAGTGTCTCCCACTCGGGAGCCCTGCGGGCCGGGGAGCTGTTTTTT | CASSVSHSGALRAGELFF
NA | TRBJ1-3 | NA | TRBV5-1 | TGCGCCAGCAGCTCCGTAGGGGCTCTGGACTCTGGAAACACCATATATTTT | CASSSVGALDSGNTIYF
NA | TRBJ2-3 | NA | TRBV29-1 | TGCAGCGTTGAACGGGCAGGGGGGCCATGGACAGATACGCAGTATTTT | CSVERAGGPWTDTQYF
NA | TRBJ2-3 | NA | TRBV19 | TGTGCCAGTAGTCCCGCTGGGGACAACACAGATACGCAGTATTTT | CASSPAGDNTDTQYF